These T cell receptor beta chains were read from a single sample in a study of control samples from healthy donors and cancer patients. Clones were sequenced by immunoSEQ multiplex PCR, and TCRdb holds only the in-frame ones, with some missing. The sample shows approximately 51,000 clones, roughly 80% of them seen only once. The sequencing input was blood. These receptors were obtained from a man aged 65 to 85 in good health. Each CDR3 is given without its conserved first and last residue.

V gene: TRBV30
J gene: TRBJ1-2
CDR3 protein: AWSPGGAVRGYT

V gene: TRBV28
J gene: TRBJ1-4
CDR3 protein: ASSVAPANEKLF

V gene: TRBV10-3
J gene: TRBJ1-5
CDR3 protein: AISLNWDQPQH

V gene: TRBV7-2
J gene: TRBJ2-5
CDR3 protein: ASSFQASQETQY

V gene: TRBV6-6
J gene: TRBJ1-1
CDR3 protein: ASSKQGAETEAF

V gene: TRBV19
J gene: TRBJ1-2
CDR3 protein: ASSKPGQGAEGYT

V gene: TRBV27
J gene: TRBJ1-6
CDR3 protein: ATKPAGYNSPLH

V gene: TRBV19
J gene: TRBJ2-3
CDR3 protein: ASSTDSGSTDTQY

V gene: TRBV5-6
J gene: TRBJ1-4
CDR3 protein: ASSPNGRPEKLF

V gene: TRBV7-2
J gene: TRBJ2-3
CDR3 protein: ASSLRQADTQY

V gene: TRBV28
J gene: TRBJ2-5
CDR3 protein: ASSLLADGQETQY

V gene: TRBV7-2
J gene: TRBJ2-7
CDR3 protein: ASSKGGGTVSYEQY

V gene: TRBV10-3
J gene: TRBJ2-1
CDR3 protein: AISESTFEQF

V gene: TRBV5-4
J gene: TRBJ2-1
CDR3 protein: ASSLAGLAGGEQF

V gene: TRBV28
J gene: TRBJ2-7
CDR3 protein: ASSLGRGEQY

V gene: TRBV10-3
J gene: TRBJ2-7
CDR3 protein: AISEDRGREY

V gene: TRBV5-5
J gene: TRBJ1-1
CDR3 protein: ASSLDWDRNTEAF

V gene: TRBV11-3
J gene: TRBJ2-3
CDR3 protein: ASSLVGAGTQY

V gene: TRBV9
J gene: TRBJ1-2
CDR3 protein: ASTRGWGNNYGYT

V gene: TRBV2
J gene: TRBJ2-6
CDR3 protein: ASSGGTGNSGANVLT

V gene: TRBV11-3
J gene: TRBJ2-2
CDR3 protein: ASSPRWAGMNTGELF

V gene: TRBV2
J gene: TRBJ1-4
CDR3 protein: ASSEAGRDAEKLF